Presented here are 24 T cell receptor beta chains from one specimen sequenced in a study of blood T cell repertoires in COVID-19. Profiled with immunoSEQ multiplex PCR; TCRdb holds only in-frame clones, not every one. The sample holds about 150,000 clones, 86% seen once. Sequences were obtained from peripheral blood. Receptors originate from a man in his fifties with active or convalescent COVID-19.

This rearrangement joins TRBV11-3 to TRBJ2-1; 10 bases align to TRBD1. Unmatched junction bases numbered 4, after V lost 4 bases and J lost 13 bases. CDR3 size: 12 residues. CDR1 SGHNT and CDR2 YENEEA come from the germline V gene. The CDR3 region has the DNA TGTGCCAGCAGCTCGGGACAGGGGAGTCAGTTCTTC. Protein product: CASSSGQGSQFF.

The V gene is TRBV9, the J gene TRBJ2-3, with 13 bases that match TRBD2. J lost 6 bases, V lost 2 bases, and 9 bases had no gene match. CDR1 and CDR2 (germline): SGDLS, YYNGEE. This CDR3 is built from 17 residues. The CDR3 nucleotides are TGTGCCAGCAGCGTCGCCCCGACTAGCGGGGGGACCGATACGCAGTATTTT. Residues: CASSVAPTSGGTDTQYF.

This sequence joins TRBV7-9 and TRBJ2-3; D remains ambiguous. Germline values: CDR1 SEHNR, CDR2 FQNEAQ (reference sequence). The V and J ends lost 0 bases and 5 bases respectively, with 6 bases between them. This CDR3 is built from 13 residues. The CDR3 reads CASSLAQVDTQYF. The CDR3 nucleotides read TGTGCCAGCAGCTTAGCGCAGGTAGATACGCAGTATTTT. Drawing the rest from reference TRBV7-9 and TRBJ2-3, the complete variable domain is DTGVSQNPRHKITKRGQNVTFRCDPISEHNRLYWYRQTLGQGPEFLTYFQNEAQLEKSRLLSDRFSAERPKGSFSTLEIQRTEQGDSAMYLCASSLAQVDTQYFGPGTRLTVL.

This chain joins TRBV15 and TRBJ2-2; perhaps TRBD1 as D (6 bases). Germline CDR1 reads LNHNV; CDR2 reads YYDKDF (reference sequence). V was clipped by 4 bases and J by 0 bases, with 15 bases between them. The CDR3 is made up of 17 amino acids. Written as DNA, the CDR3 is TGTGCCACCAGCACCCGGACAGTTTACACGAACACCGGGGAGCTGTTTTTT. The encoded protein is CATSTRTVYTNTGELFF.

The rearrangement uses TRBV7-3 and TRBJ1-6, with TRBD1 as a possible D gene (6 bases). V lost 5 bases to trimming and J lost 6 bases, with 14 bases between them. The CDR3 has 15 residues. In germline, CDR1 is SGHTA, CDR2 FQGTGA. The CDR3 loop is CASSQTTGFNSPLHF. CDR3 sequence (DNA): TGTGCCAGCAGCCAAACGACAGGTTTTAATTCACCCCTCCACTTT.

This chain links TRBV27 with TRBJ1-1; 9 nucleotides align to TRBD1. Germline loops: CDR1 MNHEY, CDR2 SMNVEV (reference sequence). The CDR3 extends over 16 amino acids. Trimming at V came to 1 base and at J to 2 bases, leaving 5 bases not matched to a gene. The CDR3 sequence is CASSLFGTGRNTEAFF. The CDR3 coding sequence is TGTGCCAGCAGTTTATTCGGGACAGGGAGAAACACTGAAGCTTTCTTT.

This sequence joins TRBV10-1 and TRBJ2-5; 7 bases are shared with TRBD2. Germline V CDR1 and CDR2: WNHNN, SYGVQD (reference sequence). The CDR3 is 17 residues long. Trimming at V came to 8 bases and at J to 4 bases, leaving 19 bases not matched to a gene. This chain's CDR3 is CASALPQSGRVRETQYF. CDR3 nucleotides: TGCGCCAGCGCACTTCCTCAGAGTGGGAGGGTAAGAGAGACCCAGTACTTC.

This clone was counted a few times. The genes are TRBV13 and TRBJ1-5; D is unclear. Trimming pared 6 bases from V and 7 bases from J, leaving 13 bases between. CDR3 size: 13 residues. Germline lookup yields CDR1 PRHDT and CDR2 FYEKMQ (reference sequence). The CDR3 sequence: CASSSVPGQPQHF. The DNA for the CDR3 is TGTGCCAGCAGTTCCGTCCCGGGGCAGCCCCAGCATTTT.

J is TRBJ2-2 and V is TRBV6-4; D not resolved. From germline, CDR1 is MRHNA and CDR2 SNTAGT. The V end was cut by 6 bases, the J end by 5 bases, with 13 bases between. CDR3 size: 14 residues. CDR3 nucleotide sequence: TGTGCCAGCAGGCAGGAAGAGTATACCGGGGAGCTGTTTTTT. Protein: CASRQEEYTGELFF.

This sequence joins TRBV7-8 and TRBJ1-5; TRBD1 matches at 10 bases. The CDR3 runs 16 residues. The ends lost 5 bases at V and 7 bases at J; junction bases unmatched: 11. From germline, CDR1 is SGHVS and CDR2 FQNEAQ. CDR3 amino acids: CASSPRDRGAGQPQHF. Written as DNA, the CDR3 is TGTGCCAGCAGCCCACGGGACAGGGGAGCAGGACAGCCCCAGCATTTT.

The rearrangement uses TRBV18 and TRBJ2-7; D is undetermined. The CDR3 runs to 13 residues. Germline V gene sequence: CDR1 KGHSH, CDR2 LQKENI. Trimming stripped 2 bases from V and 7 bases from J, with 12 bases between. DNA of the CDR3: TGTGCCAGCTCACCATTCTCCGAACAAGAGCAGTACTTC. Its translation: CASSPFSEQEQYF.

This clone was seen a handful of times. V gene TRBV18 combines with J gene TRBJ2-7, with 12 bases that match TRBD1. The CDR3 loop spans 14 amino acids. CDR1 is KGHSH, CDR2 LQKENI, per germline. Trimming at V came to 8 bases and at J to 4 bases, leaving 6 bases not matched to a gene. CDR3 loop: CASQTGQGAYEQYF. The CDR3 DNA reads as TGTGCCAGCCAAACGGGACAGGGGGCGTACGAGCAGTACTTC.

This rearrangement joins TRBV27 to TRBJ2-1; 10 positions agree with TRBD2. The J segment lost 3 bases and the V segment lost 6 bases, leaving 5 bases of the junction unmatched. Germline CDR1 reads MNHEY; CDR2 reads SMNVEV (reference sequence). The CDR3 spans 15 residues. The CDR3 reads CASSRTSGIYNEQFF. DNA of the CDR3: TGTGCCAGCAGCCGTACTAGCGGGATCTACAATGAGCAGTTCTTC.

This clone has just one count. The rearrangement uses TRBV12-3 or TRBV12-4 and TRBJ2-1; D uncertain. The germline V and J ends were trimmed by 2 bases and 13 bases, with 12 bases remaining between them. The CDR3 consists of 12 residues. The CDR3 reads CASSLQNAFQFF. The CDR3 DNA reads as TGTGCCAGCAGTTTACAGAACGCCTTCCAGTTCTTC.

The chain has TRBV24-1 and TRBJ2-3; D possibly corresponds to TRBD2 (6 bases). The ends were cut back, 3 bases at V and 4 bases at J, with 13 bases in the middle. Germline V gene lookup returns CDR1 KGHDR and CDR2 SFDVKD. The CDR3 runs to 15 residues. The CDR3 DNA sequence: TGTGCCACCAGTGATGAAGCTAGCGCGGCAGATACGCAGTATTTT. The encoded protein is CATSDEASAADTQYF.

The rearrangement joins TRBV28 to TRBJ2-5, with 8 positions matching TRBD1. Per germline, CDR1 MDHEN and CDR2 SYDVKM. V dropped 6 bases and J dropped 1; count of bases not matched to a gene: 4. The CDR3 contains 14 residues. DNA of the CDR3: TGTGCCAGCAGAAGGACAGGGACCCAAGAGACCCAGTACTTC. Amino acids: CASRRTGTQETQYF.

This clone was observed a single time. The chain links TRBV5-4 to TRBJ2-2; weak D call: TRBD2 (5 bases). The CDR3 totals 15 residues. Germline lookup yields CDR1 SGHNT and CDR2 YYREEE (reference sequence). Trimming stripped 4 bases from V and 10 bases from J, with 20 bases between. The CDR3 coding sequence is TGTGCCAGCAGCATAAGAGGGAACACCAAGGAGGAGCTGTTTTTT. Its protein is CASSIRGNTKEELFF.

This chain links TRBV29-1 with TRBJ2-7, with a weak D call TRBD2 (6 bases). The CDR3 totals 14 residues. Germline V CDR1 and CDR2: SQVTM, ANQGSEA. V was shortened by 2 bases and J by 2 bases, with 13 bases between the two germline ends. CDR3 sequence reads: CSVEPGTGTYEQYF. Here the CDR3 DNA reads TGCAGCGTTGAACCCGGGACTGGGACCTACGAGCAGTACTTC.

The chain joins TRBV2 to TRBJ2-3; 7 bases match TRBD2. There are 13 residues in the CDR3. CDR1 is SNHLY, CDR2 FYNNEI, per germline. The V segment lost 10 bases and the J segment 3 bases; nucleotides outside the gene matches: 7. CDR3 bases: TGTGCCATGGGGGAGGGGAGAACAGATACGCAGTATTTT. It codes for CAMGEGRTDTQYF.

This clone was detected many times. The chain recombines TRBV6-4 with TRBJ2-1, with 7 bases fitting TRBD2. The CDR3 contains 13 residues. J was trimmed by 5 bases and V by 2 bases; bases with no gene match: 0. Germline V gene data show CDR1 as MRHNA and CDR2 as SNTAGT. This CDR3 is CASSDGTNNEQFF. The CDR3 nucleotides are TGTGCCAGCAGTGACGGGACTAACAATGAGCAGTTCTTC.

This clone was counted once. The chain combines TRBV5-1 with TRBJ2-7; a weak D match, TRBD1 (5 bases). This CDR3 region has 15 residues. Germline V gene data show CDR1 as SGHRS and CDR2 as YFSETQ. V lost 1 base and J 6 bases, leaving 17 bases between the germline ends. CDR3 DNA: TGCGCCAGCAGCTTGTCAGGGAATCAACCGGGCGAGCAGTACTTC. Amino acids: CASSLSGNQPGEQYF.

The rearrangement links TRBV7-2 to TRBJ1-2, with no clear D. The germline V gene encodes CDR1 SGHTA and CDR2 FQGNSA. This CDR3 has 14 residues. The V end was cut by 4 bases, the J end by 2 bases, with 11 bases between. CDR3 DNA sequence: TGTGCCAGCAGCTCAGAGGCGGGGAACTATGGCTACACCTTC. It codes for CASSSEAGNYGYTF.

The CDR3 here is CASSQGGSGTEAFF. CDR3 nucleotide sequence: TGTGCCAGCAGCCAAGGGGGCTCGGGCACTGAAGCTTTCTTT. V is TRBV3-1 (or the pseudogene TRBV3-2) and J is TRBJ1-1, with D perhaps matching TRBD1 (5 bases). The germline gives CDR1 LGHDT, CDR2 YNNKEL (reference sequence). The CDR3 is 14 amino acids. V dropped 1 base and J dropped 4 bases, with 10 bases sitting between them.

This clone occurred a few times. V is TRBV25-1 and J is TRBJ1-4, with 9 bases lining up with TRBD1. The CDR3 is made up of 16 amino acids. Germline assignment: CDR1 MGHDK and CDR2 SYGVNS. The V gene end was trimmed by 3 bases and the J gene end by 8 bases; junction bases not matched to a gene: 10. The CDR3 DNA reads as TGTGCCAGCAGTGAGGCCGGGACAGGGATCGGGGAAAAACTGTTTTTT. It is translated as CASSEAGTGIGEKLFF. Full variable domain (remainder filled in from reference TRBV25-1 and TRBJ1-4): EADIYQTPRYLVIGTGKKITLECSQTMGHDKMYWYQQDPGMELHLIHYSYGVNSTEKGDLSSESTVSRIRTEHFPLTLESARPSHTSQYLCASSEAGTGIGEKLFFGSGTQLSVL.